This TCR beta chain was recovered during a study of T cell responses to AZD1222 COVID-19 vaccine. Across the study: Pooled together were second doses at about 4 or about 12 weeks. The study's findings and limits: The donor group comprised mostly white British people and more females; the analysis possibly underestimated clonal diversity. Scientists sampled the repertoires only once the peak T cell response had passed. Spike regions recognized by vaccine-associated CD4 TCRs spanned the protein, led by 160-218 and 743-854.

TCRdb's copy holds only in-frame clones and misses some; the assay was immunoSEQ multiplex PCR. This table has 150,000 to 200,000 clones, about 95% appearing once. In the case of this clone: Its antigen is undetermined.

The V gene lost 2 bases and the J gene lost 8 bases, with 12 bases spanning the gap. The CDR3 spans 13 residues. This specimen was peripheral blood, taken on day 0 of AZD1222 vaccination. This receptor was identified in an adult in good health. This chain connects TRBV12-3 or TRBV12-4 to TRBJ1-2; unclear D gene. The CDR3 nucleotides read TGTGCCAGCAGTTTATACGGGGAGGAGGGCTACACCTTC. It codes for CASSLYGEEGYTF.